Below, 25 T cell receptor beta chains from the same sample are listed, as sequenced in a study of blood T cell repertoires in COVID-19. Produced via immunoSEQ multiplex PCR; TCRdb's table is partial and in-frame only. Here the sample spans 9,500 to 15,000 clones, roughly 82% being singletons. Source material: peripheral blood. These receptors were obtained from an older woman with acute or convalescent COVID-19.

The chain carries TRBV11-2 and TRBJ2-3; D may be TRBD2 (6 bases). This CDR3 is built from 14 residues. The germline V gene has CDR1 SGHAT and CDR2 FQNNGV. V gave up 5 bases and J gave up 4 bases, with 13 bases separating them. In DNA, the CDR3 is TGTGCCAGCAGCGAGTTGGAGGGCCCAGATACGCAGTATTTT. As protein: CASSELEGPDTQYF.

The chain carries TRBV3-1 (or the pseudogene TRBV3-2) and TRBJ1-4; 8 bases map to TRBD1. The germline CDR1 and CDR2 sequences are LGHDT and YNNKEL (reference sequence). The CDR3 has 13 residues. Losses at the gene ends were 5 bases for V and 14 bases for J; bases not matched to a gene: 10. Here the CDR3 DNA reads TGTGCCAGCAGCATAGCCTCCCGGGACAGGCTGTTTTTT. It codes for CASSIASRDRLFF.

V gene TRBV18 combines with J gene TRBJ1-1, with TRBD1 matching 7 bases. From germline, CDR1 is KGHSH and CDR2 LQKENI. The CDR3 length is 13 residues. The trim removed 3 bases at V and 6 bases at J, leaving 4 bases unmatched. For the CDR3, the DNA is TGTGCCAGCTCACCGGACAGGATCGCTGAAGCTTTCTTT. Protein product: CASSPDRIAEAFF.

V and J are TRBV27 and TRBJ1-1, with TRBD1 matching over 7 bases. Germline trimming cut 6 bases from V and 1 base from J; bases unmatched to any gene: 14. Germline-derived CDR1 and CDR2 are MNHEY and SMNVEV (reference sequence). This CDR3 has 17 amino acids. The CDR3 protein is CASSLSLGGFPNTEAFF. The CDR3, as DNA: TGTGCCAGCAGCCTATCGTTAGGGGGCTTTCCGAACACTGAAGCTTTCTTT.

The V and J genes are TRBV30 and TRBJ1-1, with D unclear. From germline, CDR1 is GTSNPN and CDR2 SVGIG (reference sequence). CDR3 size: 11 residues. V dropped 0 bases and J dropped 6 bases, with 5 bases sitting between them. CDR3: CAWSVRAEAFF. In DNA, the CDR3 is TGTGCCTGGAGTGTACGGGCTGAAGCTTTCTTT.

This clone was picked up one time. This chain links TRBV2 with TRBJ2-7; perhaps TRBD2 as D (8 bases). Trimming shortened V by 6 bases and J by 4 bases, and 16 bases separated the two germline ends. Germline lookup yields CDR1 SNHLY and CDR2 FYNNEI. The CDR3 is made up of 14 amino acids. In nucleotides, the CDR3 is TGTGCCAGCAGCAGCGGGGGACAGTTGTACGAGCAGTACTTC. Translation: CASSSGGQLYEQYF.

This chain connects TRBV5-4 to TRBJ2-1; TRBD2 matches at 10 bases. V lost 3 bases and J lost 7; bases outside the gene matches: 7. The CDR3 consists of 15 residues. Germline V gene data show CDR1 as SGHNT and CDR2 as YYREEE (reference sequence). The CDR3 bases are TGTGCCAGCAGCTCCTCGGGACTAGCGTGGAATGAGCAGTTCTTC. The encoded protein is CASSSSGLAWNEQFF.

This clone appeared a single time. This chain links TRBV15 with TRBJ1-1, with 8 bases aligning to TRBD1. V dropped 5 bases and J dropped 4; count of bases not matched to a gene: 3. The CDR3 runs to 13 residues. Germline CDR1 and CDR2: LNHNV and YYDKDF (reference sequence). The CDR3 DNA reads as TGTGCCACCAGCCAGGGGGCGCGCACTGAAGCTTTCTTT. Its protein is CATSQGARTEAFF. The full variable domain, with the rest looked up from reference TRBV15 and TRBJ1-1, is DAMVIQNPRYQVTQFGKPVTLSCSQTLNHNVMYWYQQKSSQAPKLLFHYYDKDFNNEADTPDNFQSRRPNTSFCFLDIRSPGLGDTAMYLCATSQGARTEAFFGQGTRLTVV.

The chain couples TRBV10-3 to TRBJ1-2; tentative D call: TRBD1 (6 bases). CDR3 size: 14 residues. Trimming shortened V by 3 bases and J by 2 bases, and 10 bases separated the two germline ends. Germline V gene sequence: CDR1 ENHRY, CDR2 SYGVKD. DNA of the CDR3: TGTGCCATCAGTGAACCAGGGGTAAACTATGGCTACACCTTC. Encoded protein: CAISEPGVNYGYTF.

This clone has a handful of counts. The V and J genes are TRBV5-5 and TRBJ1-2; 9 bases fit TRBD1. CDR3 size: 18 residues. J lost 0 bases, V lost 3 bases, and 12 bases had no gene match. The germline V gene encodes CDR1 SGHKS and CDR2 YYEKEE (reference sequence). CDR3: CASSWTGTGPTTNYGYTF. The CDR3 nucleotides read TGTGCCAGCAGCTGGACCGGGACAGGGCCGACTACTAACTATGGCTACACCTTC.

This rearrangement joins TRBV10-3 to TRBJ1-1, with a tentative D call TRBD1 (6 bases). This CDR3 is built from 11 residues. Trimming cost V 11 bases and J 6 bases, with 13 bases left between them. Germline CDR1 ENHRY, CDR2 SYGVKD. This CDR3 is CASRAGAEAFF. As DNA, the CDR3 is TGTGCCTCCCGGGCAGGGGCTGAAGCTTTCTTT.

The chain has TRBV28 and TRBJ2-7, with 8 nucleotides matching TRBD1. The CDR3 is 15 amino acids. The germline V gene has CDR1 MDHEN and CDR2 SYDVKM. The junction had 8 bases not matched to a gene; V was cut back by 5 bases and J by 2 bases. CDR3 protein: CASSPWDRSPYEQYF. The CDR3 DNA is TGTGCCAGCAGTCCCTGGGACAGGTCGCCCTACGAGCAGTACTTC.

This chain joins TRBV12-3 or TRBV12-4 and TRBJ1-5; 9 bases map to TRBD1. The V gene end was trimmed by 6 bases and the J gene end by 6 bases; junction bases not matched to a gene: 3. The length of the CDR3 is 13 residues. The CDR3 sequence is CASSRDRAQPQHF. The CDR3 DNA is TGTGCCAGCAGCAGGGACAGGGCTCAGCCCCAGCATTTT.

The chain links TRBV19 to TRBJ2-5; possible D gene TRBD1, 5 bases. This CDR3 spans 15 amino acids. Germline V CDR1 and CDR2: LNHDA, SQIVND (reference sequence). The V and J ends lost 4 bases and 1 base respectively, with 13 bases between them. The CDR3 spells CASSSTRVPQETQYF. The CDR3 coding sequence is TGTGCCAGTAGTAGTACCAGGGTCCCCCAAGAGACCCAGTACTTC.

The chain links TRBV12-5 to TRBJ2-2; D is possibly TRBD1 (6 bases). The CDR3 has 17 residues. Trimming stripped 1 base from V and 6 bases from J, with 18 bases between. Germline values: CDR1 LGHNT, CDR2 FRNRAP. As DNA, the CDR3 is TGTGCTAGTGGTTTGGCCACACTTTTACAGGGACCCGGGGAGCTGTTTTTT. The encoded protein is CASGLATLLQGPGELFF.

DNA of the CDR3: TGTGCCAGCAGCTCCCGACAGGGAGCAGATACGCAGTATTTT. It translates to CASSSRQGADTQYF. This chain connects TRBV5-4 to TRBJ2-3, with 7 bases lining up with TRBD1. Trimming removed 3 bases from V and 4 bases from J; junction bases left unmatched: 5. CDR1 and CDR2 from the germline V gene are SGHNT and YYREEE (reference sequence). The CDR3 consists of 14 residues.

The chain carries TRBV4-2 and TRBJ1-1; D not certain. The CDR3 runs 15 residues. Looked up from germline, CDR1 is LGHNA and CDR2 is YNFKEQ. The germline V and J ends were trimmed by 4 bases and 1 base, with 13 bases remaining between them. The DNA of the CDR3 is TGTGCCAGCAGCCCAAGATACGGCGGGAACACTGAAGCTTTCTTT. Its protein is CASSPRYGGNTEAFF.

The J gene is TRBJ2-7, the V gene TRBV6-5; 7 nucleotides agree with TRBD1. The V segment lost 6 bases and the J segment 0 bases; nucleotides outside the gene matches: 8. The germline V gene has CDR1 MNHEY and CDR2 SVGAGI. CDR3 length: 15 amino acids. The chain's CDR3 is CASRIRDRSSYEQYF. The CDR3 nucleotides read TGTGCCAGCAGGATCCGGGACAGAAGCTCCTACGAGCAGTACTTC.

This clone was counted once. The chain carries TRBV19 and TRBJ2-2; 7 bases agree with TRBD1. Germline V gives CDR1 LNHDA, CDR2 SQIVND (reference sequence). The CDR3 has 15 residues. V was pared by 5 bases and J by 4 bases, with 7 bases of the junction left unmatched. Written as DNA, the CDR3 is TGTGCCAGTAGTCCCCGGGACAGCTTCACCGGGGAGCTGTTTTTT. This codes for CASSPRDSFTGELFF.

The V call is TRBV6-6, the J call TRBJ1-2, with D uncertain. V lost 4 bases and J lost 6, with 15 bases in between. The CDR3 sequence is 14 residues long. Germline CDR1 is MNHNY and CDR2 is SVGAGI (reference sequence). For the CDR3, the DNA is TGTGCCAGCAGTTGGGAAGGAACTAGGAATGGCTACACCTTC. Translating it yields CASSWEGTRNGYTF.

The V call is TRBV19, the J call TRBJ1-1; D ambiguous. V was trimmed by 7 bases and J by 6 bases, leaving 9 bases between them. There are 11 residues in the CDR3. Germline V gene sequence: CDR1 LNHDA, CDR2 SQIVND (reference sequence). In nucleotides, the CDR3 is TGTGCCAGTATTCGTTTCGCTGAAGCTTTCTTT. Encoded protein: CASIRFAEAFF.

This rearrangement joins TRBV2 to TRBJ1-1, with 7 bases identical to TRBD1. The CDR3 has 14 residues. Trimming removed 6 bases from V and 0 bases from J; junction bases left unmatched: 4. Germline V gives CDR1 SNHLY, CDR2 FYNNEI. CDR3 sequence reads: CASSPQGMNTEAFF. CDR3 coding DNA: TGTGCCAGCAGCCCACAGGGGATGAACACTGAAGCTTTCTTT. Full variable domain (missing parts from reference TRBV2 and TRBJ1-1): EPEVTQTPSHQVTQMGQEVILRCVPISNHLYFYWYRQILGQKVEFLVSFYNNEISEKSEIFDDQFSVERPDGSNFTLKIRSTKLEDSAMYFCASSPQGMNTEAFFGQGTRLTVV.

The chain couples TRBV10-3 to TRBJ2-3; 10 positions agree with TRBD1. This CDR3 region has 14 residues. Germline V gene lookup returns CDR1 ENHRY and CDR2 SYGVKD. The trim removed 6 bases at V and 4 bases at J, leaving 4 bases unmatched. DNA of the CDR3: TGTGCCATCAGGGGACAGGGGTCCCCAGATACGCAGTATTTT. It encodes CAIRGQGSPDTQYF.

The chain employs TRBV7-9 and TRBJ1-4; maybe TRBD1 (5 bases). The CDR3 sequence is 15 residues long. CDR1 and CDR2 from the germline V gene are SEHNR and FQNEAQ (reference sequence). Trimming removed 5 bases from V and 8 bases from J, with 18 bases in between. The CDR3: CASSHEPQGAEKLFF. CDR3 nucleotides: TGTGCCAGCAGCCACGAGCCTCAGGGTGCCGAAAAACTGTTTTTT.

This clone occurred a few times. The chain is built from TRBV19 and TRBJ2-3; TRBD2 might be the D (6 bases). CDR3 length equals 15 residues. V lost 3 bases and J 0 bases, leaving 10 bases between the germline ends. CDR1 is LNHDA and CDR2 is SQIVND in the germline V gene (reference sequence). The DNA for the CDR3 is TGTGCCAGTAGTATCGACGGGAGTAGCACAGATACGCAGTATTTT. Translating it yields CASSIDGSSTDTQYF.